The T cell receptor (beta chain) under discussion was sequenced for a study of human T cells and chemical hapten exposure (dated by TCRdb to the early 2020s). Concerning the study at large: For sensitization, 2% DPC in acetone was applied to a 2 cm by 2 cm area of upper inner arm skin. Throughout the study period of approximately 23 weeks, patients also received therapeutic DPC doses to the scalp every week. Patch testing on the upper back used Finn chambers containing 0.01% DPC, with scoring done after 6 days according to International Contact Dermatitis Research Group standards. The patient cohort, mostly female, included alopecia areata with under or over 50% scalp involvement, alopecia totalis and alopecia universalis. Libraries were pooled for sequencing, and per-sample TCR yields varied mainly because of small differences in library volumes within the pool. In alopecia patients, the study followed how the peripheral blood TCR repertoire changed in vivo over primary and secondary sensitization to diphenylcyclopropenone (DPC), a hapten. Blood samples were taken from patients before sensitization (week 0) and at 2, 6 and about 24 weeks after DPC sensitization. For TCR sequencing, blood came from 25 to 35 alopecia patients at anywhere from one to four time points (pre-sensitization, 2, 6 and 24 weeks).

The paper's findings and limits, for the study overall: Compared with pre-sensitization or healthy control sets, expanded TCRs formed significantly more large CDR3 similarity clusters, which is consistent with antigen-driven responses. No change with DPC sensitization was found in the number of TCRs above 1 in 1000 frequency, and no evidence of global repertoire structure alterations was found. The number of PT1 expanded TCRs positively correlated with patch test score, significant at thresholds 8, 16 and 32 but not 4. Because all patients had alopecia, a presumed autoimmune disease, the immune response of the patients might differ from that of healthy individuals. After repeated subsampling, changes were observed in the strength of the expansion versus patch-test correlation and in the threshold at which the correlation became significant.

Details on this clonotype: Its antigen is currently not known. Base qualities are missing; no much larger clone stands one base away.

The library was prepared using RACE. The instrument was a NextSeq 500. Library preparation attached unique molecular identifiers to individual cDNA molecules for quantitative, reproducible TCR counting. Each blood RNA sample was used to sequence both TCR alpha and TCR beta chains. The original methods were these. A median of about 87,000 TCRs per sample was observed, with a range of 23,224 to 690,600. V, J and CDR3 annotation of the TCR reads was carried out using the Decombinator software suite. For PS versus PT1 abundance plots, all samples were subsampled to the same number of TCRs (28,000). Expanded TCRs were defined as absent before sensitization and observed at least eight times at the 2-week time point. TCRdb cleaned the public reads at Q25 with fastp, built clones with MiXCR and kept in-frame beta chains. Entries that share a CDR3 protein sequence are merged under the most common genes and DNA. TCRdb's processing, not the authors', yielded these V and J calls. Present in this sample are approximately 400,000 distinct CDR3 sequences, approximately 5.1% of which were seen just once. The ten largest make up 2.5% to 3% of the sample.

The intended sense of this specimen's time point label: pre-sensitization, week 0. The sample's treatment or condition, from its label and the paper: therapeutic diphenylcyclopropenone sensitization with weekly scalp DPC. At each patch-test visit, blood was drawn before the patch test was applied. Patients were considered eligible if aged 18 to 70, diagnosed with alopecia and deemed suitable for DPC therapy, and patients were excluded if pregnant. Total RNA was extracted from unfractionated whole blood collected in Tempus Blood RNA tubes. This sample comprised whole blood, obtained in connection with sensitization to the hapten diphenylcyclopropenone (DPC). The sequence was collected from a woman aged 45-60 years with alopecia areata. Some clones in this sample may be carry-over from other donors' samples.

The base sequence is TGTGCCAGCAGCCAAGAGGTACGGAGCGACGAGCAGTACTTC. This translates into CASSQEVRSDEQYF. The chain is assembled from TRBV7-6 and TRBJ2-7, with no confident D gene call. The V and J ends are trimmed by 5 bases and 5 bases, leaving 16 bases between them. The CDR3 holds 14 amino acids from the cysteine to the phenylalanine. The DNA shown is the 42-base CDR3, in frame from base 1. According to the germline V gene, CDR1 reads SGHVS and CDR2 reads FNYEAQ.